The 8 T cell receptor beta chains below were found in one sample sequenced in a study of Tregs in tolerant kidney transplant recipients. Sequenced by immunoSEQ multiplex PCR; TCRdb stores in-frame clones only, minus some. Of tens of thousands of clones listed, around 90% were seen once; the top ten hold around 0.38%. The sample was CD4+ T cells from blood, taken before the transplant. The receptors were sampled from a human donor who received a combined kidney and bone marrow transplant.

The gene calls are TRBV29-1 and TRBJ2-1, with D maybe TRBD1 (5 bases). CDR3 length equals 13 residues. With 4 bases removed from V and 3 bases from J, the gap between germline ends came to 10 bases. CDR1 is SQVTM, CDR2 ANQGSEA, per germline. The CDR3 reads CSVGAGFYNEQFF. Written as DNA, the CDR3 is TGCAGCGTTGGGGCAGGGTTCTACAATGAGCAGTTCTTC.

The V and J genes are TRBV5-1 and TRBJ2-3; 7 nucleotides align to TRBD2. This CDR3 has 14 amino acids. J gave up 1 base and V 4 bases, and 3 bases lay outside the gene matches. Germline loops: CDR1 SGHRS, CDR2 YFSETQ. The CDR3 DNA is TGCGCCAGCAGCCGGACTAGAGGCACAGATACGCAGTATTTT. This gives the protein CASSRTRGTDTQYF.

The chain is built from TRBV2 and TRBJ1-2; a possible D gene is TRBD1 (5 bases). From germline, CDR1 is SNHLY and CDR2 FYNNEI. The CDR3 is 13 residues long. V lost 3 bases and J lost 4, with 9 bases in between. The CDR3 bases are TGTGCCAGCAGTGACGCAGGGTCCTATGGCTACACCTTC. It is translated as CASSDAGSYGYTF. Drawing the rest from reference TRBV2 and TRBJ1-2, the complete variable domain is EPEVTQTPSHQVTQMGQEVILRCVPISNHLYFYWYRQILGQKVEFLVSFYNNEISEKSEIFDDQFSVERPDGSNFTLKIRSTKLEDSAMYFCASSDAGSYGYTFGSGTRLTVV.

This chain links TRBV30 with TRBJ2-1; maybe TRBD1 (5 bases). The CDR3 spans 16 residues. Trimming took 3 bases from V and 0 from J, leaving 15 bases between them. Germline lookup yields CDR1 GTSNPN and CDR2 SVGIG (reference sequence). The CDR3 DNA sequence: TGTGCCTGGAGCGAAATTGGGGCTGTCTCCTACAATGAGCAGTTCTTC. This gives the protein CAWSEIGAVSYNEQFF.

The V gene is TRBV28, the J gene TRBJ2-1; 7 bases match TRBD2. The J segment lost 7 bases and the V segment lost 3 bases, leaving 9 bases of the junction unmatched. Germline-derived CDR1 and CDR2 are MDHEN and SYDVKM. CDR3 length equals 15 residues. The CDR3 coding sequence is TGTGCCAGCAGTTTCGGAGCGGGGTGGTTTAATGAGCAGTTCTTC. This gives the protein CASSFGAGWFNEQFF.

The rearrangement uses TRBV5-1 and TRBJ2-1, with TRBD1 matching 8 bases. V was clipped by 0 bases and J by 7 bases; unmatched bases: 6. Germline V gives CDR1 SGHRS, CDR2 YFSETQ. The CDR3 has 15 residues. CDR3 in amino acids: CASSLATGVMNEQFF. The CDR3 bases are TGCGCCAGCAGCTTGGCGACAGGGGTTATGAATGAGCAGTTCTTC.

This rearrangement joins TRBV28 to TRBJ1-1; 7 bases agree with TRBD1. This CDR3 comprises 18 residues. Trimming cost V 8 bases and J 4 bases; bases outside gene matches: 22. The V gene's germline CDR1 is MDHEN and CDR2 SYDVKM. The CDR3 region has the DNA TGTGCCAGCCCCCCGACAGGGTTCGTTGGGGCGTGGCGCACTGAAGCTTTCTTT. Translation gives CASPPTGFVGAWRTEAFF.

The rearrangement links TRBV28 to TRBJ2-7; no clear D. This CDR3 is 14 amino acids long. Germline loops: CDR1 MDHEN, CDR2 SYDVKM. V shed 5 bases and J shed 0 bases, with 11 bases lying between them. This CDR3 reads CASSLHSPSYEQYF. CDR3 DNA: TGTGCCAGCAGTCTCCACTCACCCTCCTACGAGCAGTACTTC.